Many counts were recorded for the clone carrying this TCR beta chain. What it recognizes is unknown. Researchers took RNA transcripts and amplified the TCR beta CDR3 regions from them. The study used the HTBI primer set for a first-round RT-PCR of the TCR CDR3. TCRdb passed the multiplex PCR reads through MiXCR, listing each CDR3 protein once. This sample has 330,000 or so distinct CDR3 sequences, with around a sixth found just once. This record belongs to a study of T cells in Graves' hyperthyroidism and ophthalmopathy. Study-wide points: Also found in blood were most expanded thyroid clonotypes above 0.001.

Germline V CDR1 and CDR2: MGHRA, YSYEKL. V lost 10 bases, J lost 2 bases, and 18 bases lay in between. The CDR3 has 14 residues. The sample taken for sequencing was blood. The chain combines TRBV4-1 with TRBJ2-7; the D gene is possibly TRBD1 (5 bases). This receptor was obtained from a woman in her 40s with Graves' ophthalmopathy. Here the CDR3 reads CATRLGPETYEQYF. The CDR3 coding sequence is TGCGCCACACGGCTGGGGCCGGAGACCTACGAGCAGTACTTC.